The source of this T cell receptor (beta chain) is a study of beta chain features in type 1 diabetes listed by TCRdb under 2018. In terms of the full investigation: Patients and healthy donors did not differ in mean age, gender distribution, total cell number or subset yield. A total of under 120,000,000 sorted cells were examined across all samples, and RNA yield correlated strongly with the number of cells per subset. In the study, TCRB repertoires of sorted circulating CD4+ T cell subsets from recently diagnosed type 1 diabetes patients were compared with those of matched healthy donors. Whereas all 30 or so donors provided naive and central memory subsets, regulatory and stem cell-like memory subsets were isolated from just 8 patients and roughly eight healthy donors. Summary of the overall study and its limitations: Shorter templates might be favored by PCR, yet because patient and control samples were amplified and corrected together, any such skew would affect both groups equally. A moderate but significant shortening of TCRB CDR3 length was observed in type 1 diabetes patients in all four CD4+ subsets. Because cDNA was sequenced instead of genomic DNA, highly expressing activated cells could be over-represented, though the groups showed no difference in activation or CD3 levels. The naive, central memory and regulatory TCRB repertoires appeared to resemble one another more closely among patients than among healthy donors. Patients with type 1 diabetes made fewer insertions and deleted more nucleotides at VDJ recombination sites, implying thymic rearrangement abnormalities. Because small numbers of individuals were included in the HLA sub-analyses, any influence of HLA type on TCRB rearrangement was left unresolved.

All of the isolated RNA was reverse transcribed with the High Capacity cDNA Reverse Transcription Kit, so expressed TCRB transcripts were sequenced. Naive, central memory and regulatory T cell samples underwent deep immunoSEQ sequencing, averaging approximately 3.5 million total reads per sample. After sorted cells were lysed in RLT buffer, RNA was extracted with DNase-treated RNeasy Micro or Mini kits, with the choice depending on cell number. To prevent cross-contamination, every cell subset was processed on its own, while patient and healthy donor samples were processed together. The immunoSEQ multiplex PCR was used to amplify TCRB sequences from cDNA, yielding 87-bp fragments that span the CDR3 region. Sequencing of the amplicons was performed on the Illumina HiSeq platform. In the authors' own workflow: Synthetic template baselines were used to correct PCR bias computationally, reads within Hamming distance 2 were collapsed, and singletons that could not be merged were discarded. Reads were aligned to IMGT to assign V, D and J genes, CDR3 length, and insertions or deletions at six rearrangement sites. Within each subset, clonotype counts were normalized to sorted cell number, and only after that were true diversity and Gini coefficients computed with the tcR R package. The overlap coefficient, calculated on TCRB nucleotide sequences, was used to measure repertoire sharing. As a proxy for the pre-selection repertoire, out-of-frame TCRB sequences from naive cells were analyzed. TCRdb re-hosts the immuneACCESS table, in-frame sequences only. Its copies lack some clones; in the studies checked, an unresolved V gene accounts for under half of them, and the cause for the rest is not known. V and J calls and clone size are copied from that table; D and trimming were computed from the DNA. The sample includes almost 350,000 clones, with around a fifth observed a single time. The ten top clones hold approximately 0.043% of the sample.

On this clone itself: No antigen is known for it. No base qualities exist here, and no much larger clone lies one base off it.

Each donor gave one peripheral blood draw, roughly 120 mL on average, collected into heparinised tubes. Using a panel that included CD45RO, CCR7, CD25, CD127, CD95 and CD27, naive, central memory, regulatory and stem cell-like memory CD4+ T cells were sorted on a BD FACSAria II. Purity was above 95% for every sorted population. PBMCs were separated immediately by Lymphoprep density gradient centrifugation and were stained directly, without being cultured. So that batch effects would be minimized, each experiment stained and sorted samples in pairs, pairing one healthy donor with one patient. Sequenced input: naive CD4+ T cells from blood. The sample's cell subset or site label, in plain terms: true naive CD4+ T cells. This TCR derives from a woman between 18 and 29 years old in good health.

The sequenced DNA is TGCGCCAGCAGATCGGGAGTGGGGTTCTCCCAAGAGACCCAGTACTTC. This translates into CASRSGVGFSQETQYF. The V and J segments used are TRBV5-1 and TRBJ2-5; 6 matching bases give a weak D call of TRBD2. The CDR3 measures 16 amino acids from cysteine to phenylalanine. Only CDR3 DNA is held: 48 bases, read in frame from base 1. From a lookup of the germline V gene, CDR1 and CDR2 are SGHRS and YFSETQ. V is reduced by 5 bases and J by 1 base, leaving a spacing of 18 bases between them.